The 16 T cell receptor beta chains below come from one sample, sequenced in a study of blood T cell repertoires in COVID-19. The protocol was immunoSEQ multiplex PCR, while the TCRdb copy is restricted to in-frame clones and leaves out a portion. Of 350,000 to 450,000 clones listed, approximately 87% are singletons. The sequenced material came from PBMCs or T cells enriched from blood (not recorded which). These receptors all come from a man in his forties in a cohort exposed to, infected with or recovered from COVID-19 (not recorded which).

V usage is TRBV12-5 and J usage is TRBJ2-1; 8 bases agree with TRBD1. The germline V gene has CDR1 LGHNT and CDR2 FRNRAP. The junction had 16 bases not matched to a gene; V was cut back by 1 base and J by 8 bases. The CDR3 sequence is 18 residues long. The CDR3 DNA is TGTGCTAGTGGTTTGGCACCCAAAACGGACAGGGAATCGGATGAGCAGTTCTTC. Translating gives CASGLAPKTDRESDEQFF.

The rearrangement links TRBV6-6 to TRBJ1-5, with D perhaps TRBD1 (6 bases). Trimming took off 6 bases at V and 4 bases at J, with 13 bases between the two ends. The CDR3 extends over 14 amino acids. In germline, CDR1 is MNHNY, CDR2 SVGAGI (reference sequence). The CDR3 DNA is TGTGCCAGCAGCAGACAGGCCGTTAATCAGCCCCAGCATTTT. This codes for CASSRQAVNQPQHF.

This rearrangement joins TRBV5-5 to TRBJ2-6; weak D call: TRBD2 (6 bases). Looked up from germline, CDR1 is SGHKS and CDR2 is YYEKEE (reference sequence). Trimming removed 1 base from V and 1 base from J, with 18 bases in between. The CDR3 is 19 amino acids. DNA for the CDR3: TGTGCCAGCAGCTTGAACCCGGGACTGGAAAAATCTGGGGCCAACGTCCTGACTTTC. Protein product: CASSLNPGLEKSGANVLTF.

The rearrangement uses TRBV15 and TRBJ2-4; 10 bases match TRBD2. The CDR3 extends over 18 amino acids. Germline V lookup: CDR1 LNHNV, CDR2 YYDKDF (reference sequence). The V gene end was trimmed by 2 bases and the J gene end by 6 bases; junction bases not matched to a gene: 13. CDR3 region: CATSRRPPLAGVGNIQYF. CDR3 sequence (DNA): TGTGCCACCAGCAGACGTCCCCCCCTAGCGGGAGTTGGAAACATTCAGTACTTC.

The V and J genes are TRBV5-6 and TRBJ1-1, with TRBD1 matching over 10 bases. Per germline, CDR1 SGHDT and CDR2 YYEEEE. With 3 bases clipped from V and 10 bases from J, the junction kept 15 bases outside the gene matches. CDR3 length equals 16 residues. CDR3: CASSSYPRQGAGGAFF. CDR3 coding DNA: TGTGCCAGCAGCTCATACCCTCGACAGGGGGCAGGTGGAGCTTTCTTT.

CDR3 in amino acids: CASSANRRETQYF. Here the CDR3 DNA reads TGTGCCAGCAGTGCCAACAGGAGAGAGACCCAGTACTTC. The J gene is TRBJ2-5, the V gene TRBV27; TRBD1 is a possible D gene (5 bases). CDR1 is MNHEY, CDR2 SMNVEV, per germline (reference sequence). The CDR3 loop spans 13 amino acids. Trimming shortened V by 5 bases and J by 4 bases, and 11 bases separated the two germline ends.

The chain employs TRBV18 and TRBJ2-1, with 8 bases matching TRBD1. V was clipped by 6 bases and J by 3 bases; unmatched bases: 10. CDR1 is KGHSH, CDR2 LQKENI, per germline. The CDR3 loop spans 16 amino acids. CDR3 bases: TGTGCCAGCTCCCCCTCTGGAACAGGGGGCTACAATGAGCAGTTCTTC. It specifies CASSPSGTGGYNEQFF.

This chain's CDR3 is CASSPRPGTGYDGYTF. The DNA for the CDR3 is TGTGCCAGCAGCCCTAGGCCCGGGACAGGGTATGATGGCTACACCTTC. The chain has TRBV5-4 and TRBJ1-2, with 9 nucleotides matching TRBD1. Germline V gives CDR1 SGHNT, CDR2 YYREEE (reference sequence). Trimming cost V 4 bases and J 6 bases; bases outside gene matches: 13. CDR3 length: 16 residues.

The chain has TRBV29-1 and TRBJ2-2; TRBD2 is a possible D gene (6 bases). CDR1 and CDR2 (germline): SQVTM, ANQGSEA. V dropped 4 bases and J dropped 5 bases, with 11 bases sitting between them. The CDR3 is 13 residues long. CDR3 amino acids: CSVGEVGTGELFF. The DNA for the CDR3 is TGCAGCGTTGGGGAGGTTGGAACCGGGGAGCTGTTTTTT.

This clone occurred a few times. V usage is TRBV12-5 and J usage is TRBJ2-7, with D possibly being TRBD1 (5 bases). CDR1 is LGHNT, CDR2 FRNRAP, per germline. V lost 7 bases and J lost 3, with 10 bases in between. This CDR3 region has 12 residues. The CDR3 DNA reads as TGTGCTAGTGCCCCCGACAGCTACGAGCAGTACTTC. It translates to CASAPDSYEQYF.

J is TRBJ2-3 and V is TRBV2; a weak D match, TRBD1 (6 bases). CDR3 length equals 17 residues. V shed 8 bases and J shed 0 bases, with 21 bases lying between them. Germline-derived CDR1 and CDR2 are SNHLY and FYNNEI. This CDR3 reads CASSRTFRDTSTDTQYF. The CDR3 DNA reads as TGTGCCAGCTCAAGGACTTTCCGGGACACTAGCACAGATACGCAGTATTTT.

This CDR3 reads CSARSSAEAFF. The CDR3, as DNA: TGCAGTGCTAGATCGTCCGCTGAAGCTTTCTTT. J is TRBJ1-1 and V is TRBV20-1; no clear D gene. From germline, CDR1 is DFQATT and CDR2 SNEGSKA (reference sequence). V lost 2 bases and J lost 6, with 7 bases in between. The CDR3 length is 11 residues.

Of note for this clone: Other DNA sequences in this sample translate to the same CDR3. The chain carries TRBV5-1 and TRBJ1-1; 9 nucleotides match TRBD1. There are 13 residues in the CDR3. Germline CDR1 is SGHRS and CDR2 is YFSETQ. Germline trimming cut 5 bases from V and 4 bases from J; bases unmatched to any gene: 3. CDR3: CASSSTGGTEAFF. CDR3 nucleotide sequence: TGCGCCAGCAGTTCGACAGGGGGCACTGAAGCTTTCTTT.

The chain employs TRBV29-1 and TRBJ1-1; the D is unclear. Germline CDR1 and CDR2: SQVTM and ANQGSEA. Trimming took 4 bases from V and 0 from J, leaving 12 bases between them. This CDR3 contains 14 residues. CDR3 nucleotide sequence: TGCAGCGTTGGTTCGGAGAGGTTGAACACTGAAGCTTTCTTT. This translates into CSVGSERLNTEAFF.

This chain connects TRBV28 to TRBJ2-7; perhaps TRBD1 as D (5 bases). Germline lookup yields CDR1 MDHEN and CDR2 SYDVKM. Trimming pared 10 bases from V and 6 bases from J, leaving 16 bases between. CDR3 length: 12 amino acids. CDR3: CANSRGQLEQYF. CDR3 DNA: TGTGCCAACAGCAGAGGACAACTCGAGCAGTACTTC.

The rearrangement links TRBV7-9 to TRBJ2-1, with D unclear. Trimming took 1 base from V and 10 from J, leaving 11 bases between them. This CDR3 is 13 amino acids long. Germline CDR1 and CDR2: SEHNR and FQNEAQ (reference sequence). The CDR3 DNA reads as TGTGCCAGCAGCTTAGTATTTCGAGGCGAGCAGTTCTTC. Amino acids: CASSLVFRGEQFF.